Below, 10 T cell receptor beta chains from the same sample are listed, as sequenced in a study of post-analysis software for immune sequencing data. General study points: Comparison of patients with controls showed about 5 TRBV segments more frequent in patients, TRBV5-6, TRBV5-1 and TRBV20-1 among them.

cDNA libraries of TCR beta carried unique molecular identifiers. TCRdb re-analysed the PCR reads in MiXCR, keeping a single row per CDR3 protein. The top ten clones hold roughly 4.9% of a sample with around 770,000 distinct CDR3 sequences, 35% to 55% of them seen once. These TCRs are of unknown antigen specificity. Sequencing was performed on blood. The receptors come from a girl aged 5-17 years with multiple sclerosis.

V gene TRBV28 combines with J gene TRBJ2-1, with D possibly TRBD2 on 5 matching bases. V dropped 7 bases and J dropped 3 bases, with 10 bases sitting between them. Germline V gene lookup returns CDR1 MDHEN and CDR2 SYDVKM. The CDR3 has 13 amino acids. In nucleotides, the CDR3 is TGTGCCAGCAACGGGGATCTCTACAATGAGCAGTTCTTC. This translates into CASNGDLYNEQFF.

The chain employs TRBV2 and TRBJ1-1; D is unresolved. V lost 0 bases and J lost 0, with 14 bases in between. There are 17 residues in the CDR3. Per germline, CDR1 SNHLY and CDR2 FYNNEI. CDR3 residues: CASSEALFPAVNTEAFF. CDR3 nucleotides: TGTGCCAGCAGTGAAGCGCTTTTTCCGGCTGTGAACACTGAAGCTTTCTTT.

A remark on this clonotype: A read error may explain this, as a much larger clone is one base away. The rearrangement joins TRBV6-1 to TRBJ2-3; D is undetermined. The CDR3 length is 16 residues. V shed 2 bases and J shed 6 bases, with 18 bases lying between them. The germline gives CDR1 MNHNS, CDR2 SASEGT. CDR3 in amino acids: CASSERVSETPDTQYF. In DNA, the CDR3 is TGTGCCAGCAGTGAAAGGGTCAGTGAGACTCCGGATACGCAGTATTTT.

The chain couples TRBV3-1 to TRBJ2-7; perhaps TRBD2 as D (5 bases). The CDR3 covers 13 residues. The germline V and J ends were trimmed by 5 bases and 5 bases, with 13 bases remaining between them. CDR1 is LGHDT, CDR2 YNNKEL, per germline (reference sequence). CDR3 in DNA: TGTGCCAGCAGCTCCCTAGGGCGGGACGAGCAGTACTTC. Protein sequence: CASSSLGRDEQYF.

A word on this clonotype: Being one base from a much bigger clone, this may be a read error. The rearrangement uses TRBV9 and TRBJ2-5; 8 bases match TRBD2. The J call could be wrong; TRBJ2-1 is a better fit for the DNA end. The CDR3 consists of 17 residues. Per the germline V gene, CDR1 is SGDLS and CDR2 is YYNGEE. CDR3 region: CASSPRGGQPSQETQFF. The CDR3 nucleotides read TGTGCCAGCAGCCCCCGGGGGGGGCAACCTTCACAAGAGACCCAGTTCTTC.

This clonotype showed up many times. This chain links TRBV27 with TRBJ2-6; D not certain. This CDR3 has 13 amino acids. From germline, CDR1 is MNHEY and CDR2 SMNVEV (reference sequence). Deletions cut 4 bases from V and 0 bases from J, with 1 base between. CDR3 DNA sequence: TGTGCCAGCAGTTACTCTGGGGCCAACGTCCTGACTTTC. It is translated as CASSYSGANVLTF. Looking up the rest from reference TRBV27 and TRBJ2-6 gives the full variable domain: EAQVTQNPRYLITVTGKKLTVTCSQNMNHEYMSWYRQDPGLGLRQIYYSMNVEVTDKGDVPEGYKVSRKEKRNFPLILESPSPNQTSLYFCASSYSGANVLTFGAGSRLTVL.

The gene calls are TRBV28 and TRBJ2-3; D perhaps matches TRBD2 (6 bases). CDR1 is MDHEN and CDR2 is SYDVKM in the germline V gene. This CDR3 region has 14 residues. V was trimmed by 5 bases and J by 5 bases, leaving 14 bases between them. Here the CDR3 reads CASSPGLLGDTQYF. The CDR3 coding sequence is TGTGCCAGCAGTCCGGGACTCCTCGGAGATACGCAGTATTTT.

V gene TRBV20-1 combines with J gene TRBJ2-7, with D possibly being TRBD2 (5 bases). From germline, CDR1 is DFQATT and CDR2 SNEGSKA (reference sequence). The V gene lost 3 bases and the J gene lost 5 bases, with 14 bases spanning the gap. The CDR3 extends over 13 amino acids. CDR3 region: CSASLPDWDEQYF. The CDR3 DNA follows: TGCAGTGCTAGCCTCCCGGACTGGGACGAGCAGTACTTC.

For the CDR3, the DNA is TGTGCCAGCAGCGTGACTAGCGGGACGGGGAATGAGCAGTTCTTC. It yields the protein CASSVTSGTGNEQFF. The genes are TRBV5-5 and TRBJ2-1, with 11 bases aligning to TRBD2. The CDR3 is 15 amino acids. Germline trimming cut 4 bases from V and 7 bases from J; bases unmatched to any gene: 7. Germline CDR1 reads SGHKS; CDR2 reads YYEKEE (reference sequence).

The sample holds many counts of this clonotype. The chain has TRBV12-3 or TRBV12-4 and TRBJ2-5; D not certain. CDR3 length equals 15 residues. V was trimmed by 4 bases and J by 5 bases, leaving 17 bases between them. The CDR3 DNA sequence: TGTGCCAGCAGTTCCCCAACCGGGCCTAGGGAGACCCAGTACTTC. This encodes CASSSPTGPRETQYF.